One sample yielded the 20 T cell receptor beta chains listed below, sequenced in a study of T cell repertoires in cytomegalovirus infection. From the reads, TCRdb called clonotypes with MiXCR, one entry per CDR3 protein. The sample consists of around 280,000 distinct CDR3 sequences, roughly an eighth of them appearing once. The sequenced sample consisted of PBMCs. The receptors here all came from a human donor in good health (CMV status not recorded). Some clones in this sample may be carry-over from other donors' samples.

There are many counts of this clonotype. This chain uses TRBV20-1 with TRBJ2-5, with D possibly being TRBD1 (5 bases). Germline CDR1 DFQATT, CDR2 SNEGSKA (reference sequence). Trimming pared 0 bases from V and 5 bases from J, leaving 16 bases between. The CDR3 runs to 15 residues. In DNA, the CDR3 is TGCAGTGCTAGAGATATCCGCCAGGGCAGGGAGACCCAGTACTTC. Its protein product is CSARDIRQGRETQYF.

This clonotype was observed many times. The chain carries TRBV7-8 and TRBJ2-7, with 7 bases lining up with TRBD1. CDR3 length: 13 amino acids. The J segment lost 3 bases and the V segment lost 3 bases, leaving 2 bases of the junction unmatched. The V gene's germline CDR1 is SGHVS and CDR2 FQNEAQ. CDR3 DNA sequence: TGTGCCAGCAGCTTTAGACAGGGCTACGAGCAGTACTTC. It encodes CASSFRQGYEQYF.

DNA for the CDR3: TGTGCCAGCAGTTCCCAAGCGGGAGGGAACACCGGGGAGCTGTTTTTT. Translating it yields CASSSQAGGNTGELFF. The J gene is TRBJ2-2, the V gene TRBV5-4; 9 bases match TRBD2. CDR3 length equals 16 residues. V lost 5 bases, J lost 1 base, and 6 bases stayed unmatched. Germline values: CDR1 SGHNT, CDR2 YYREEE (reference sequence).

This clonotype was detected many times. This chain connects TRBV2 to TRBJ2-7, with D perhaps TRBD1 (7 bases). Germline V CDR1 and CDR2: SNHLY, FYNNEI. CDR3 size: 13 residues. Trimming removed 4 bases from V and 6 bases from J, with 13 bases in between. CDR3 in amino acids: CASSGGTAREQYF. The CDR3 DNA reads as TGTGCCAGCAGTGGCGGGACAGCCCGCGAGCAGTACTTC.

This clonotype was recorded many times. The J gene is TRBJ2-1, the V gene TRBV7-3; tentative D call: TRBD2 (6 bases). The CDR3 contains 19 residues. The germline CDR1 and CDR2 sequences are SGHTA and FQGTGA. The V end was cut by 1 base, the J end by 1 base, with 20 bases between. The CDR3 DNA is TGTGCCAGCAGCTTAATGGGAGGAGGGAATCCCCTTTCCTACAATGAGCAGTTCTTC. This encodes CASSLMGGGNPLSYNEQFF.

This clonotype was observed a handful of times. This chain uses TRBV7-9 with TRBJ2-7, with D perhaps given as TRBD1 or TRBD2 (5 bases each). Germline V CDR1 and CDR2: SEHNR, FQNEAQ (reference sequence). CDR3 size: 15 residues. Trimming shortened V by 1 base and J by 2 bases, and 12 bases separated the two germline ends. This CDR3 reads CASSLGGDRPYEQYF. In DNA form, the CDR3 reads TGTGCCAGCAGCTTAGGGGGAGACAGACCCTACGAGCAGTACTTC.

The chain is built from TRBV7-8 and TRBJ2-3; D call uncertain. This CDR3 has 15 residues. Trimming stripped 5 bases from V and 2 bases from J, with 14 bases between. Germline-derived CDR1 and CDR2 are SGHVS and FQNEAQ. In DNA form, the CDR3 reads TGTGCCAGCAGCCCCCGTGGTAGAGTCACAGATACGCAGTATTTT. Residues: CASSPRGRVTDTQYF.

This clonotype turned up a few times. This chain uses TRBV15 with TRBJ2-1; no clear D gene. Germline-derived CDR1 and CDR2 are LNHNV and YYDKDF (reference sequence). The V end lost 8 bases, the J end lost 4 bases, and 12 bases lay between the germline ends. The CDR3 is 13 residues long. CDR3 region: CATERLGYNEQFF. Here the CDR3 DNA reads TGTGCCACCGAACGGTTGGGGTACAATGAGCAGTTCTTC.

This clonotype was seen only a few times. CDR3 region: CASSLNKEAFF. The DNA of the CDR3 is TGTGCCAGCAGTTTAAATAAGGAAGCTTTCTTT. The chain is built from TRBV12-3 or TRBV12-4 and TRBJ1-1; unclear D gene. Trimming shortened V by 2 bases and J by 8 bases, and 6 bases separated the two germline ends. There are 11 residues in the CDR3.

This clonotype occurred many times. Compared with germline, one end of the junction differs, possibly owing to a read error. The CDR3 nucleotides read TGTGCCAGCAGCTTAGAGTGGGCCCTTAGCGATCAGCCCCAGCATTTT. The encoded protein is CASSLEWALSDQPQHF. This chain joins TRBV7-2 and TRBJ1-5; D gene ambiguous. The CDR3 sequence is 16 residues long. Germline V gene lookup returns CDR1 SGHTA and CDR2 FQGNSA.

The V call is TRBV20-1, the J call TRBJ2-1; possible D gene TRBD2, 6 bases. Trimming took 4 bases from V and 6 from J, leaving 16 bases between them. CDR1 and CDR2 (germline): DFQATT, SNEGSKA (reference sequence). This CDR3 is built from 14 residues. The CDR3 sequence is CSAIDRVRGNEQFF. In nucleotides, the CDR3 is TGCAGTGCTATCGATCGGGTGCGGGGCAATGAGCAGTTCTTC.

The CDR3 loop reads CSVASSYEQYF. CDR3 in DNA: TGCAGCGTGGCCAGCTCCTACGAGCAGTACTTC. The rearrangement links TRBV29-1 to TRBJ2-7; D uncertain. Germline V CDR1 and CDR2: SQVTM, ANQGSEA. This CDR3 comprises 11 residues. The V end lost 6 bases, the J end lost 0 bases, and 6 bases lay between the germline ends.

This chain joins TRBV30 and TRBJ1-3; 8 nucleotides align to TRBD1. This CDR3 has 14 amino acids. The germline gives CDR1 GTSNPN, CDR2 SVGIG (reference sequence). Trimming at V came to 3 bases and at J to 8 bases, leaving 9 bases not matched to a gene. DNA for the CDR3: TGTGCCTGGAGGGCCTCAGGGGGCATGGACACCATATATTTT. It codes for CAWRASGGMDTIYF.

This clonotype was counted ten times or more. V gene TRBV4-3 combines with J gene TRBJ2-4, with D perhaps matching TRBD2 (7 bases). The CDR3 has 16 residues. The germline CDR1 and CDR2 sequences are LGHNA and YSLEER. Trimming cost V 0 bases and J 8 bases, with 17 bases left between them. CDR3 bases: TGCGCCAGCAGCCAAGATGGGGGGGCCGGTTCGGACATTCAGTACTTC. Its protein product is CASSQDGGAGSDIQYF.

This clonotype was detected ten times or more. The chain has TRBV6-2 or TRBV6-3 and TRBJ2-2; TRBD2 matches 11 bases. CDR3 size: 16 residues. V was clipped by 6 bases and J by 4 bases; unmatched bases: 7. The germline V gene encodes CDR1 MNHEY and CDR2 SVGEGT. The CDR3 here is CASSETSGAATGELFF. In nucleotides, the CDR3 is TGTGCCAGCAGCGAGACTAGCGGGGCAGCCACCGGGGAGCTGTTTTTT.

The chain links TRBV19 to TRBJ2-5, with D possibly TRBD1 on 5 matching bases. CDR3 size: 13 residues. From germline, CDR1 is LNHDA and CDR2 SQIVND (reference sequence). Trimming removed 9 bases at V and 5 bases at J, with 16 bases between. The CDR3 reads CARARGFGETQYF. The CDR3 coding sequence is TGTGCCAGGGCTAGGGGATTCGGGGAGACCCAGTACTTC.

This chain connects TRBV5-6 to TRBJ2-7; the D gene is possibly TRBD1 (6 bases). Germline V gene data show CDR1 as SGHDT and CDR2 as YYEEEE. The CDR3 loop spans 16 amino acids. With 3 bases removed from V and 0 bases from J, the gap between germline ends came to 16 bases. The CDR3 bases are TGTGCCAGCAGCTCCGACCTTTTGACAGGCTCCTACGAGCAGTACTTC. Its protein product is CASSSDLLTGSYEQYF.

The chain combines TRBV12-3 or TRBV12-4 with TRBJ2-3, with 10 nucleotides matching TRBD2. The CDR3 is 17 amino acids. The V and J ends lost 5 bases and 6 bases, in that order; junction bases with no gene match: 14. The CDR3 loop reads CASSLSAPGTSVDTQYF. In nucleotides, the CDR3 is TGTGCCAGCAGTCTCTCAGCACCCGGGACTAGCGTCGATACGCAGTATTTT.

This clonotype came up many times. The gene calls are TRBV11-2 and TRBJ1-2, with a weak D call TRBD1 (5 bases). The CDR3 consists of 16 residues. CDR1 is SGHAT and CDR2 is FQNNGV in the germline V gene. V shed 5 bases and J shed 2 bases, with 18 bases lying between them. CDR3 sequence (DNA): TGTGCCAGCAGCGGCCGACAGATAGGGTTCAACTATGGCTACACCTTC. Protein sequence: CASSGRQIGFNYGYTF.

The V gene is TRBV27, the J gene TRBJ2-5; D tentatively fits TRBD1 or TRBD2 (5 bases each). Per germline, CDR1 MNHEY and CDR2 SMNVEV (reference sequence). This CDR3 contains 16 residues. With 5 bases removed from V and 4 bases from J, the gap between germline ends came to 20 bases. In DNA form, the CDR3 reads TGTGCCAGCAGTCCGCGAGGGACCCTGGTAGGAGAGACCCAGTACTTC. This encodes CASSPRGTLVGETQYF.